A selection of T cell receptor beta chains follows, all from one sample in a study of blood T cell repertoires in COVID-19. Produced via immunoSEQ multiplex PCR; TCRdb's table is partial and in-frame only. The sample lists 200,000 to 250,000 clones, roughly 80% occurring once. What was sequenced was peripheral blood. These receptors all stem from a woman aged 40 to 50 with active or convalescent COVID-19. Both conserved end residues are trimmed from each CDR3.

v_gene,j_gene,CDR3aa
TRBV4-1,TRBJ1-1,ASSQGVGRALAF
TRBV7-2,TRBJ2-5,ASSSSGETQY
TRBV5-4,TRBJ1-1,ASSYHSGQGTEAF
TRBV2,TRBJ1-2,ASRGPGTANYGYT
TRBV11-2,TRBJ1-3,ASSLVGQGAGNTIY
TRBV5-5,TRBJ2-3,ASSGTGGTDTQY
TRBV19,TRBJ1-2,ASSTSGGGYT
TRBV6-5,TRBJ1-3,ASTVSGNTIY
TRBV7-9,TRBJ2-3,ASRPDYGTDTQY
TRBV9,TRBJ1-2,ASSSWKGRDGYT
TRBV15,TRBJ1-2,ATSSGQDYGYT
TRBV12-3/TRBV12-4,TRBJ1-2,ASSLTRVLGYT
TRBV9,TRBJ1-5,ASSVEGQHNQPQH
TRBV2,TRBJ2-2,ASSRQGGDTGELF
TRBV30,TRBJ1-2,AWTGTTAHYGYT
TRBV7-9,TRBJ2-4,ASSLRGAAKNIQY
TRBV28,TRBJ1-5,ASSFGGWQPQH
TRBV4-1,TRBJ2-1,ASSQATLVHTGRGQF
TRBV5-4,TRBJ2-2,ASSFAGANTGELF
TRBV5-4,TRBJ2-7,ASSLGAGRYEQY
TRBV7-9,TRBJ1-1,ASSSPSTEAF
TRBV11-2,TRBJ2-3,ASSLTSGGADTQY
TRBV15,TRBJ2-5,ATSRVAGGPETQY
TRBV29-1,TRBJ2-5,SVEEGETQY
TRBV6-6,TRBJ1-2,ASSRDRDAYGYT
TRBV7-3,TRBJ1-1,ASSLGGTGSTEAF
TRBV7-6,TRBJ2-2,ASSPIEGAYTGELF
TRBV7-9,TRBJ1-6,ASEGPGNSPLH
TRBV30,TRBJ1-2,AWGQLFYGYT
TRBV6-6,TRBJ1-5,ASSYSQGGQPQH
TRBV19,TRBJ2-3,ASSTQGGGLVTDTQY
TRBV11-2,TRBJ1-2,ASSSGGDYGYT
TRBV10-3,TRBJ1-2,AISEEDRYGYT
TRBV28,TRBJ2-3,ASSSPPSGVRTDTQY
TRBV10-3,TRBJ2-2,AISESVIGGTGELF
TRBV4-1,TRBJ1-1,ASSPSGEIFTEAF
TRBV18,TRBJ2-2,ASSPGQGALF
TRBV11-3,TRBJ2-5,ASSLGGGETQY
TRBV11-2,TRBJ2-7,ASSFYGDSYEQY
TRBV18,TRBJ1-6,ASSPLGQGDNSPLH
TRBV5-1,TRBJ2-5,ASSLDGTGGQETQY
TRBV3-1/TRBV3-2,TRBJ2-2,ATSQTWAGGPSGATGELF
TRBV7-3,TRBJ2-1,ASRSSGGARNEQF
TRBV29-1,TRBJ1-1,SVDIYGTEAF